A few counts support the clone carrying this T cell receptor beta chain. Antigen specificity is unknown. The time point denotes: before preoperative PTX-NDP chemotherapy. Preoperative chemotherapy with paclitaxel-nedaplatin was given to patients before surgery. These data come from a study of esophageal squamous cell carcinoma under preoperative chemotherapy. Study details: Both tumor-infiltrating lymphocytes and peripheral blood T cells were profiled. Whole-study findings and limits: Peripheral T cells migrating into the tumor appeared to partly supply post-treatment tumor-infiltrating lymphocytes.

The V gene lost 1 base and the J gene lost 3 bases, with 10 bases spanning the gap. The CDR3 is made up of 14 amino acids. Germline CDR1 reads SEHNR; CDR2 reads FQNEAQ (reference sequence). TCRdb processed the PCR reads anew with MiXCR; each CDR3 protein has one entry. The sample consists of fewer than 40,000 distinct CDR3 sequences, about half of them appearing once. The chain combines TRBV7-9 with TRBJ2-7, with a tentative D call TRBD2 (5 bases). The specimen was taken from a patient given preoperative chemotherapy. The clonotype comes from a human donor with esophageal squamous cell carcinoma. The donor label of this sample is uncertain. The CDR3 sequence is CASSLEQRYYEQYF. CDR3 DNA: TGTGCCAGCAGCTTAGAACAGCGGTACTACGAGCAGTACTTC.